This entry concerns a single T cell receptor beta chain. Primers used in a second PCR of roughly 6 to 11 cycles were a sample-barcoded 5' primer and a J-beta primer mix. TCRdb called the 5' RACE reads again in MiXCR, with one record for every CDR3 protein. The data hold hundreds of thousands of distinct CDR3 sequences, with roughly 58% observed a single time. This specimen comes from a study of blood T cells in healthy people across ages. Between the trimmed V and J ends, which lost 6 bases and 8 bases, there was a span of 19 bases. The CDR3 covers 15 residues. Germline CDR1 is MNHNY and CDR2 is SVGAGI (reference sequence).

The specimen was blood. The TCR was taken from a man in his fifties or sixties in good health. The chain is built from TRBV6-6 and TRBJ1-4; tentative D call: TRBD1 (5 bases). The CDR3 loop reads CASRNIRAGNEKLFF. The CDR3 DNA reads TGTGCCAGCAGAAATATCAGGGCGGGAAACGAAAAACTGTTTTTT.